These 29 T cell receptor beta chains were all obtained from the same sample, sequenced in a study of blood T cell repertoires in COVID-19. Some clones are missing from TCRdb's copy, which holds only in-frame ones; the method was immunoSEQ multiplex PCR. The data contain roughly 35,000 clones, 81% of them singletons. Input material: peripheral blood. The receptors were gathered from an older man with active or convalescent COVID-19.

The chain carries TRBV4-3 and TRBJ1-6; possible D gene TRBD1, 5 bases. CDR1 is LGHNA and CDR2 is YSLEER in the germline V gene. The CDR3 contains 15 residues. The V and J ends lost 4 bases and 10 bases respectively, with 17 bases between them. In DNA form, the CDR3 reads TGCGCCAGCAGCCCCTATAAGACGGACACCTCACCCCTCCACTTT. Encoded protein: CASSPYKTDTSPLHF.

The gene calls are TRBV11-2 and TRBJ2-5, with 7 bases that match TRBD2. With 0 bases clipped from V and 4 bases from J, the junction kept 11 bases outside the gene matches. The CDR3 runs 17 residues. Germline-derived CDR1 and CDR2 are SGHAT and FQNNGV. CDR3 amino acids: CASSLDWLAAKGETQYF. CDR3 in DNA: TGTGCCAGCAGCTTAGACTGGCTAGCGGCCAAGGGAGAGACCCAGTACTTC.

The chain couples TRBV6-5 to TRBJ2-1; a possible D gene is TRBD1 (5 bases). Germline CDR1 MNHEY, CDR2 SVGAGI. V gave up 7 bases and J gave up 8 bases, with 12 bases separating them. CDR3 length: 12 residues. The CDR3 DNA reads as TGTGCCAGCACCTCGGACAACTATGAGCAGTTCTTC. Translation: CASTSDNYEQFF.

This clone was detected many times. The J gene is TRBJ2-1, the V gene TRBV12-3 or TRBV12-4; D remains ambiguous. V dropped 6 bases and J dropped 1 base, with 7 bases sitting between them. This CDR3 has 13 residues. CDR3 nucleotide sequence: TGTGCCAGCAGCCGCCTATCCTACAATGAGCAGTTCTTC. It specifies CASSRLSYNEQFF.

V and J are TRBV6-6 and TRBJ1-6; 7 positions match TRBD1. Germline assignment: CDR1 MNHNY and CDR2 SVGAGI (reference sequence). Trimming took 7 bases from V and 5 from J; bases not matched to a gene: 11. This CDR3 comprises 16 residues. The CDR3 region has the DNA TGTGCCAGCAATATCCGAGGGGGCCGGGATAATTCACCCCTCCACTTT. This encodes CASNIRGGRDNSPLHF.

The chain employs TRBV6-1 and TRBJ1-1, with TRBD1 matching 7 bases. The J segment lost 4 bases and the V segment lost 2 bases, leaving 7 bases of the junction unmatched. Germline CDR1 MNHNS, CDR2 SASEGT. CDR3 length equals 15 residues. DNA for the CDR3: TGTGCCAGCAGTGAAAGGTCGACAGGGAGCACTGAAGCTTTCTTT. It yields the protein CASSERSTGSTEAFF.

This rearrangement joins TRBV29-1 to TRBJ2-7, with D tentatively TRBD2 (6 bases). The CDR3 has 15 residues. V shed 6 bases and J shed 0 bases, with 18 bases lying between them. Germline CDR1 and CDR2: SQVTM and ANQGSEA. As DNA, the CDR3 is TGCAGCGTGAAAACCGGGACTCCGAGCTCCTACGAGCAGTACTTC. This codes for CSVKTGTPSSYEQYF.

The chain carries TRBV2 and TRBJ1-5; TRBD1 agrees at 9 bases. The germline gives CDR1 SNHLY, CDR2 FYNNEI. Germline trimming cut 4 bases from V and 2 bases from J; bases unmatched to any gene: 0. The CDR3 is made up of 14 amino acids. CDR3 sequence reads: CASSGTGGNQPQHF. The CDR3 DNA sequence: TGTGCCAGCAGTGGGACAGGGGGCAATCAGCCCCAGCATTTT.

This clone was recorded once. The chain has TRBV11-2 and TRBJ2-3; 11 bases map to TRBD2. After removal of 3 bases from V and 7 bases from J, the junction contained 9 bases not matched to a gene. This CDR3 is built from 16 residues. CDR1 and CDR2 from the germline V gene are SGHAT and FQNNGV. The CDR3 DNA reads TGTGCCAGCAGCTTCTTAGCGGGAGGGCCGGGATATACGCAGTATTTT. Amino acids: CASSFLAGGPGYTQYF.

The chain links TRBV30 to TRBJ2-1; tentative D call: TRBD2 (5 bases). The V and J ends lost 3 bases and 2 bases respectively, with 17 bases between them. The CDR3 covers 16 residues. Germline CDR1 GTSNPN, CDR2 SVGIG (reference sequence). Written as DNA, the CDR3 is TGTGCCTGGAGATCGTTTCGGCGAGCGGCCTACAATGAGCAGTTCTTC. Its translation: CAWRSFRRAAYNEQFF.

The rearrangement uses TRBV25-1 and TRBJ1-1, with D perhaps TRBD1 (5 bases). The ends were cut back, 5 bases at V and 5 bases at J, with 12 bases in the middle. The CDR3 loop spans 13 amino acids. Germline V lookup: CDR1 MGHDK, CDR2 SYGVNS. CDR3 loop: CASSRGLETEAFF. The DNA of the CDR3 is TGTGCCAGCAGTAGGGGTCTGGAAACTGAAGCTTTCTTT.

This chain joins TRBV10-2 and TRBJ1-1; the D gene is possibly TRBD1 (6 bases). CDR3 length: 14 amino acids. V was shortened by 6 bases and J by 2 bases, with 13 bases between the two germline ends. Germline V lookup: CDR1 WSHSY, CDR2 SAAADI. The CDR3 protein is CASRGTGLNTEAFF. CDR3 sequence (DNA): TGCGCCAGCAGGGGTACAGGGCTCAACACTGAAGCTTTCTTT.

The chain recombines TRBV3-1 (or the pseudogene TRBV3-2) with TRBJ2-4, with D perhaps TRBD1 (6 bases). Germline assignment: CDR1 LGHDT and CDR2 YNNKEL (reference sequence). Trimming pared 1 base from V and 1 base from J, leaving 14 bases between. This CDR3 has 17 amino acids. The CDR3 region is CASSQGSTGWAKNIQYF. In DNA form, the CDR3 reads TGTGCCAGCAGCCAAGGGTCCACAGGGTGGGCCAAAAACATTCAGTACTTC.

The chain uses TRBV13 and TRBJ2-1; 11 positions match TRBD2. With 5 bases clipped from V and 9 bases from J, the junction kept 3 bases outside the gene matches. Germline V gives CDR1 PRHDT, CDR2 FYEKMQ (reference sequence). CDR3 length: 13 amino acids. The CDR3 protein is CASSLSGRVEQFF. The CDR3 coding sequence is TGTGCCAGCAGCCTTAGCGGGAGGGTTGAGCAGTTCTTC. The entire variable domain, with the rest obtained from reference TRBV13 and TRBJ2-1, is as follows: AAGVIQSPRHLIKEKRETATLKCYPIPRHDTVYWYQQGPGQDPQFLISFYEKMQSDKGSIPDRFSAQQFSDYHSELNMSSLELGDSALYFCASSLSGRVEQFFGPGTRLTVL.

J is TRBJ1-5 and V is TRBV7-7; 7 nucleotides agree with TRBD1. Germline V lookup: CDR1 SSHAT, CDR2 FNYEAQ (reference sequence). The CDR3 covers 16 residues. V was pared by 2 bases and J by 3 bases, with 7 bases of the junction left unmatched. The DNA of the CDR3 is TGTGCCAGCAGCTTATCGGACAGGTCATACAATCAGCCCCAGCATTTT. It codes for CASSLSDRSYNQPQHF.

This clone was seen just once. This sequence joins TRBV6-6 and TRBJ1-5; no firm D call. The CDR3 has 14 residues. V was shortened by 4 bases and J by 6 bases, with 13 bases between the two germline ends. Looked up from germline, CDR1 is MNHNY and CDR2 is SVGAGI (reference sequence). The CDR3 nucleotides read TGTGCCAGCAGTTCCCCGGGAGGAGGTCAGCCCCAGCATTTT. Amino acids: CASSSPGGGQPQHF.

The chain combines TRBV15 with TRBJ1-3; the match to TRBD1 covers 7 bases. V dropped 0 bases and J dropped 4; count of bases not matched to a gene: 6. The CDR3 totals 16 residues. The germline V gene has CDR1 LNHNV and CDR2 YYDKDF (reference sequence). The CDR3 is CATSRDRRGPGNTIYF. CDR3 DNA sequence: TGTGCCACCAGCAGAGATCGAAGGGGGCCCGGAAACACCATATATTTT.

The genes are TRBV7-8 and TRBJ1-5; 9 positions agree with TRBD1. The CDR3 sequence is 17 residues long. Germline values: CDR1 SGHVS, CDR2 FQNEAQ. V trimming: 1 base; J trimming: 4 bases; junction bases outside the gene matches: 8. CDR3 amino acids: CASSLGFVGTGNQPQHF. CDR3 DNA: TGTGCCAGCAGCTTAGGATTTGTTGGGACAGGGAATCAGCCCCAGCATTTT.

The chain has TRBV6-1 and TRBJ2-7; weak D call: TRBD1 (5 bases). CDR1 and CDR2 from the germline V gene are MNHNS and SASEGT. Trimming cost V 2 bases and J 6 bases, with 14 bases left between them. The CDR3 sequence is 14 residues long. This CDR3 is CASSENQGYGEQYF. As DNA, the CDR3 is TGTGCCAGCAGTGAAAATCAGGGATACGGCGAGCAGTACTTC.

The CDR3 protein is CASSGGLGAGQPQHF. Written as DNA, the CDR3 is TGTGCCAGCAGCGGGGGCCTGGGGGCAGGTCAGCCCCAGCATTTT. The genes are TRBV9 and TRBJ1-5, with D tentatively TRBD1 (6 bases). The length of the CDR3 is 15 residues. Germline CDR1 SGDLS, CDR2 YYNGEE. The germline V and J ends were trimmed by 3 bases and 6 bases, with 16 bases remaining between them.

The chain is built from TRBV19 and TRBJ1-1; 10 nucleotides align to TRBD1. The CDR3 contains 13 residues. The germline CDR1 and CDR2 sequences are LNHDA and SQIVND (reference sequence). V gave up 8 bases and J gave up 4 bases; unmatched junction bases: 4. The CDR3 DNA reads as TGTGCCAGTGTGACAGGGGGCGGCACTGAAGCTTTCTTT. This sequence encodes CASVTGGGTEAFF. The variable domain in full, with the rest retrieved from reference TRBV19 and TRBJ1-1, is DGGITQSPKYLFRKEGQNVTLSCEQNLNHDAMYWYRQDPGQGLRLIYYSQIVNDFQKGDIAEGYSVSREKKESFPLTVTSAQKNPTAFYLCASVTGGGTEAFFGQGTRLTVV.

This clone was picked up a small number of times. The chain links TRBV12-3 or TRBV12-4 to TRBJ2-1; D gene uncertain. With 3 bases removed from V and 4 bases from J, the gap between germline ends came to 7 bases. The CDR3 has 13 amino acids. DNA for the CDR3: TGTGCCAGCAGTTTTTTGTCTTACAATGAGCAGTTCTTC. This translates into CASSFLSYNEQFF.

This chain links TRBV5-4 with TRBJ2-1; 12 positions match TRBD1. V was clipped by 3 bases and J by 10 bases; unmatched bases: 8. Per germline, CDR1 SGHNT and CDR2 YYREEE (reference sequence). The CDR3 has 15 residues. The DNA of the CDR3 is TGTGCCAGCAGCTACGCCGGGACAGGGGGCGCCGAGCAGTTCTTC. Encoded protein: CASSYAGTGGAEQFF.

The chain carries TRBV29-1 and TRBJ2-3; maybe TRBD1 (6 bases). Germline CDR1 and CDR2: SQVTM and ANQGSEA. The CDR3 consists of 16 residues. The germline V and J ends were trimmed by 1 base and 0 bases, with 14 bases remaining between them. The CDR3 nucleotides read TGCAGCGTTGAAGCTCCAAGGGGGTCGAGCACAGATACGCAGTATTTT. This sequence encodes CSVEAPRGSSTDTQYF.

The V gene is TRBV5-1, the J gene TRBJ2-1; TRBD2 aligns across 9 bases. This CDR3 spans 16 amino acids. In germline, CDR1 is SGHRS, CDR2 YFSETQ. Losses at the gene ends were 1 base for V and 4 bases for J; bases not matched to a gene: 6. CDR3 nucleotides: TGCGCCAGCAGCTTGAAAGCGGGAGGTGGGTACAATGAGCAGTTCTTC. As protein: CASSLKAGGGYNEQFF.

In this sample, this clone turned up once. This chain links TRBV6-5 with TRBJ2-7; 8 bases fit TRBD1. The CDR3 runs to 14 residues. V lost 10 bases and J lost 0; bases outside the gene matches: 8. Per germline, CDR1 MNHEY and CDR2 SVGAGI. The DNA for the CDR3 is TGTGCCACCTCCGGGACAGGCGCCTCCTACGAGCAGTACTTC. Translated: CATSGTGASYEQYF.

V usage is TRBV5-4 and J usage is TRBJ2-1, with TRBD2 matching 15 bases. This CDR3 comprises 16 residues. V dropped 6 bases and J dropped 9; count of bases not matched to a gene: 10. CDR1 SGHNT and CDR2 YYREEE come from the germline V gene (reference sequence). The CDR3 reads CASTGGGLAGGSEQFF. The CDR3, as DNA: TGTGCCAGCACTGGGGGCGGACTAGCGGGAGGGTCTGAGCAGTTCTTC.

The rearrangement links TRBV5-4 to TRBJ1-2; no definite D call. Germline V lookup: CDR1 SGHNT, CDR2 YYREEE (reference sequence). The V gene lost 4 bases and the J gene lost 3 bases, with 10 bases spanning the gap. CDR3 size: 13 residues. The CDR3 loop reads CASSPGRDYGYTF. DNA for the CDR3: TGTGCCAGCAGCCCCGGGAGGGACTATGGCTACACCTTC.

This chain joins TRBV20-1 and TRBJ2-7; D is possibly TRBD2 (5 bases). The germline gives CDR1 DFQATT, CDR2 SNEGSKA (reference sequence). V gave up 3 bases and J gave up 0 bases, with 15 bases separating them. The CDR3 consists of 15 residues. The CDR3 coding sequence is TGCAGTGCTAGTTTTGGTAGCGAAAGCTCCTACGAGCAGTACTTC. It translates to CSASFGSESSYEQYF.